The 27 T cell receptor beta chains below all came from one sample that was sequenced in a study of blood T cell repertoires in COVID-19. The protocol was immunoSEQ multiplex PCR, while the TCRdb copy is restricted to in-frame clones and leaves out a portion. Of some 500,000 clones in the sample, 85% to 90% are singletons; the top ten hold under 8.5%. Sequenced material: peripheral blood. Source of these receptors: a woman between 45 and 65 years old with COVID-19, enrolled during active disease.

The chain is built from TRBV28 and TRBJ1-4, with TRBD1 as a possible D gene (6 bases). CDR1 and CDR2 from the germline V gene are MDHEN and SYDVKM. V lost 5 bases and J 0 bases, leaving 22 bases between the germline ends. CDR3 length equals 19 residues. CDR3 nucleotide sequence: TGTGCCAGCAGTCCCCGGGTCGGCAGGGGTTCGGCAACTAATGAAAAACTGTTTTTT. Protein sequence: CASSPRVGRGSATNEKLFF.

The CDR3 DNA sequence: TGTGCCAGCAGCTTGCGGGGGGCCCTCCCAGATACGCAGTATTTT. Its translation is CASSLRGALPDTQYF. The J gene is TRBJ2-3, the V gene TRBV7-3, with 8 bases identical to TRBD2. Germline CDR1 reads SGHTA; CDR2 reads FQGTGA. Trimming at V came to 3 bases and at J to 4 bases, leaving 6 bases not matched to a gene. CDR3 length: 15 residues.

The V call is TRBV5-1, the J call TRBJ1-2; weak D call: TRBD1 (6 bases). From germline, CDR1 is SGHRS and CDR2 YFSETQ. The CDR3 is made up of 14 amino acids. V lost 3 bases and J 4 bases, leaving 13 bases between the germline ends. CDR3 sequence: CASSSETGFYGYTF. CDR3 in DNA: TGCGCCAGCAGCTCGGAGACAGGCTTCTATGGCTACACCTTC.

This rearrangement joins TRBV11-2 to TRBJ2-7, with 8 bases matching TRBD2. The germline gives CDR1 SGHAT, CDR2 FQNNGV. The V segment lost 5 bases and the J segment 2 bases; nucleotides outside the gene matches: 8. The CDR3 covers 15 residues. CDR3 loop: CASSPLAGHTYEQYF. The CDR3 bases are TGTGCCAGCAGCCCCCTAGCGGGCCATACCTACGAGCAGTACTTC.

The chain carries TRBV19 and TRBJ1-5, with TRBD1 matching over 7 bases. The germline gives CDR1 LNHDA, CDR2 SQIVND (reference sequence). V shed 9 bases, J shed 3 bases, and the junction held 5 bases outside the gene matches. This CDR3 has 13 residues. The CDR3 loop is CASRDRDNQPQHF. The CDR3 coding sequence is TGTGCCAGCCGAGACAGGGACAATCAGCCCCAGCATTTT.

The chain carries TRBV7-2 and TRBJ2-5; TRBD1 aligns across 10 bases. V shed 1 base and J 4 bases; nucleotides not matched to a gene: 3. This CDR3 is built from 15 residues. Per germline, CDR1 SGHTA and CDR2 FQGNSA. CDR3 sequence: CASSLGGTGVETQYF. CDR3 coding DNA: TGTGCCAGCAGCTTAGGCGGGACAGGGGTAGAGACCCAGTACTTC.

The rearrangement links TRBV18 to TRBJ1-2, with TRBD1 as a possible D gene (5 bases). Germline lookup yields CDR1 KGHSH and CDR2 LQKENI. The CDR3 is made up of 14 amino acids. V was clipped by 3 bases and J by 0 bases, with 8 bases between them. CDR3 region: CASSPGEANYGYTF. CDR3 sequence (DNA): TGTGCCAGCTCACCGGGGGAGGCTAACTATGGCTACACCTTC.

The rearrangement uses TRBV9 and TRBJ2-1, with 8 bases identical to TRBD2. Germline V gives CDR1 SGDLS, CDR2 YYNGEE. This CDR3 region has 15 residues. Unmatched junction bases numbered 6, after V lost 2 bases and J lost 5 bases. CDR3 bases: TGTGCCAGCAGCGTCGGACTAGCAATGGACAATGAGCAGTTCTTC. Its protein product is CASSVGLAMDNEQFF.

The rearrangement links TRBV23-1 to TRBJ1-1; D may be TRBD1 (6 bases). TRBV23-1 is sorted into the ORF group, with uncertain function. V was trimmed by 0 bases and J by 1 base, leaving 9 bases between them. This CDR3 has 15 residues. The CDR3 is CASSQSGTPNTEAFF. The CDR3 region has the DNA TGCGCCAGCAGTCAATCCGGGACACCGAACACTGAAGCTTTCTTT.

This sequence joins TRBV12-3 or TRBV12-4 and TRBJ2-7; D gene uncertain. This CDR3 is built from 13 residues. V lost 0 bases to trimming and J lost 7 bases, with 10 bases between them. The CDR3 is CASSLAGRREQYF. The CDR3 region has the DNA TGTGCCAGCAGTTTAGCGGGTAGGAGAGAGCAGTACTTC.

The CDR3 DNA reads TGTGCCTGGGGGGGTATGGGGACAGCCTCTAATGAAGCTTTCTTT. Translated: CAWGGMGTASNEAFF. The rearrangement joins TRBV30 to TRBJ1-1; 7 bases are a match to TRBD1. Trimming took 5 bases from V and 7 from J; bases not matched to a gene: 16. This CDR3 spans 15 amino acids. Germline V CDR1 and CDR2: GTSNPN, SVGIG (reference sequence).

This clone was recorded once. CDR3 amino acids: CASSAPGTGSKLFF. The CDR3 DNA is TGTGCCAGTAGTGCGCCCGGGACAGGGAGCAAACTGTTTTTT. The chain employs TRBV19 and TRBJ1-4, with TRBD1 matching 9 bases. Germline V gives CDR1 LNHDA, CDR2 SQIVND (reference sequence). The CDR3 loop spans 14 amino acids. The ends lost 5 bases at V and 11 bases at J; junction bases unmatched: 9.

The CDR3 coding sequence is TGCAGTGCTAGTGGGACAGGGAAGTATGGCAATCAGCCCCAGCATTTT. Translation: CSASGTGKYGNQPQHF. The gene calls are TRBV20-1 and TRBJ1-5; 9 bases match TRBD1. The trim removed 3 bases at V and 2 bases at J, leaving 8 bases unmatched. Germline V lookup: CDR1 DFQATT, CDR2 SNEGSKA (reference sequence). The CDR3 totals 16 residues.

The chain uses TRBV11-2 and TRBJ1-6, with 10 bases that match TRBD1. The CDR3 contains 18 residues. The germline V gene has CDR1 SGHAT and CDR2 FQNNGV. J was trimmed by 2 bases and V by 5 bases; bases with no gene match: 9. In nucleotides, the CDR3 is TGTGCCAGCAGCCACGGGGGGACAGGGGCTACCTATAATTCACCCCTCCACTTT. Its protein is CASSHGGTGATYNSPLHF.

This chain links TRBV5-1 with TRBJ1-3, with 11 bases fitting TRBD1. Germline loops: CDR1 SGHRS, CDR2 YFSETQ. V trimming: 0 bases; J trimming: 4 bases; junction bases outside the gene matches: 9. The CDR3 contains 18 residues. The CDR3 DNA reads as TGCGCCAGCAGCTTGGGGACAGGGGGCGCAAATTCAGGAAACACCATATATTTT. It codes for CASSLGTGGANSGNTIYF.

This chain links TRBV7-3 with TRBJ1-5; D is uncertain. Between the trimmed V and J ends, which lost 3 bases and 6 bases, there was a span of 9 bases. This CDR3 spans 13 amino acids. In germline, CDR1 is SGHTA, CDR2 FQGTGA. Written as DNA, the CDR3 is TGTGCCAGCAGCTTGTGGGAGGGTCAGCCCCAGCATTTT. It encodes CASSLWEGQPQHF. Full variable domain (rest looked up from reference TRBV7-3 and TRBJ1-5): GAGVSQTPSNKVTEKGKYVELRCDPISGHTALYWYRQSLGQGPEFLIYFQGTGAADDSGLPNDRFFAVRPEGSVSTLKIQRTERGDSAVYLCASSLWEGQPQHFGDGTRLSIL.

The chain combines TRBV10-3 with TRBJ2-7; weak D call: TRBD1 (5 bases). The V end lost 8 bases, the J end lost 4 bases, and 12 bases lay between the germline ends. The CDR3 loop spans 12 amino acids. In germline, CDR1 is ENHRY, CDR2 SYGVKD. CDR3 DNA sequence: TGTGCCATCCAGGGTATCGAGTACGAGCAGTACTTC. Its protein product is CAIQGIEYEQYF.

This chain links TRBV3-1 (or the pseudogene TRBV3-2) with TRBJ1-6, with D hard to call. Trimming removed 3 bases at V and 10 bases at J, with 10 bases between. CDR1 and CDR2 from the germline V gene are LGHDT and YNNKEL (reference sequence). CDR3 length equals 13 residues. CDR3 in DNA: TGTGCCAGCAGCCAGGATGGGAGATCACCCCTCCACTTT. As protein: CASSQDGRSPLHF.

About this clone itself: The same CDR3 also results from other DNA sequences found in this sample. The rearrangement uses TRBV9 and TRBJ2-3, with D tentatively TRBD2 (5 bases). V was shortened by 0 bases and J by 6 bases, with 11 bases between the two germline ends. Germline V gene lookup returns CDR1 SGDLS and CDR2 YYNGEE. The CDR3 totals 14 residues. In DNA, the CDR3 is TGTGCCAGCAGCGTAGCTACCGGCGGGGATACGCAGTATTTT. Encoded protein: CASSVATGGDTQYF.

This rearrangement joins TRBV12-3 or TRBV12-4 to TRBJ1-6; the D gene is possibly TRBD1 (5 bases). Trimming shortened V by 2 bases and J by 10 bases, and 9 bases separated the two germline ends. The CDR3 runs 13 residues. Written as DNA, the CDR3 is TGTGCCAGCAGTTTATCAGGGTACTCACCCCTCCACTTT. It yields the protein CASSLSGYSPLHF.

The chain couples TRBV14 to TRBJ1-1; 9 bases are a match to TRBD1. V shed 0 bases and J 6 bases; nucleotides not matched to a gene: 5. This CDR3 is built from 15 residues. The germline gives CDR1 SGHDN, CDR2 FVKESK. The CDR3 spells CASSQDSGTGSEAFF. The CDR3 DNA is TGTGCCAGCAGCCAAGACTCCGGGACAGGGTCTGAAGCTTTCTTT.

The CDR3 reads CAGRDVKNTEAFF. The DNA for the CDR3 is TGTGCCGGCCGTGATGTAAAGAACACTGAAGCTTTCTTT. V gene TRBV2 combines with J gene TRBJ1-1; D call uncertain. The CDR3 length is 13 residues. V lost 11 bases, J lost 1 base, and 14 bases lay in between. Germline CDR1 SNHLY, CDR2 FYNNEI.

Remarks on this clone: This sample includes further DNA sequences coding for the same CDR3. The CDR3 bases are TGTGCCAGCTCACCTACAGGGGACACTGAAGCTTTCTTT. It specifies CASSPTGDTEAFF. J is TRBJ1-1 and V is TRBV18, with 7 nucleotides matching TRBD1. With 3 bases clipped from V and 3 bases from J, the junction kept 1 base outside the gene matches. Germline V gene data show CDR1 as KGHSH and CDR2 as LQKENI. This CDR3 has 13 amino acids.

This clone occurred a few times. The chain links TRBV15 to TRBJ2-7; no reliable D call. Germline V lookup: CDR1 LNHNV, CDR2 YYDKDF (reference sequence). This CDR3 contains 13 residues. The V gene lost 1 base and the J gene lost 3 bases, with 7 bases spanning the gap. The CDR3 sequence is CATSRGYLYEQYF. CDR3 DNA sequence: TGTGCCACCAGCAGAGGCTACCTCTACGAGCAGTACTTC. Supplemented by reference TRBV15 and TRBJ2-7, the full variable domain reads DAMVIQNPRYQVTQFGKPVTLSCSQTLNHNVMYWYQQKSSQAPKLLFHYYDKDFNNEADTPDNFQSRRPNTSFCFLDIRSPGLGDTAMYLCATSRGYLYEQYFGPGTRLTVT.

J is TRBJ2-1 and V is TRBV3-1 (or the pseudogene TRBV3-2), with D tentatively TRBD2 (5 bases). Germline CDR1 is LGHDT and CDR2 is YNNKEL (reference sequence). The CDR3 runs to 13 residues. The ends were cut back, 0 bases at V and 13 bases at J, with 13 bases in the middle. The CDR3 loop reads CASSQDRELDQFF. The DNA of the CDR3 is TGTGCCAGCAGCCAAGATAGGGAGTTGGACCAGTTCTTC.

This rearrangement joins TRBV6-5 to TRBJ1-5, with D tentatively TRBD1 (5 bases). The CDR3 runs 16 residues. V was clipped by 4 bases and J by 1 base, with 14 bases between them. CDR1 and CDR2 (germline): MNHEY, SVGAGI. CDR3 protein: CASSSPAGGSNQPQHF. The CDR3 DNA is TGTGCCAGCAGTTCCCCCGCCGGGGGGAGCAATCAGCCCCAGCATTTT.

The chain links TRBV21-1 to TRBJ2-7; TRBD2 reflects the table's D call only, with no check against the DNA. TRBV21-1 is given as a pseudogene. The length of the CDR3 is 18 residues. The CDR3 spells CASSKGEETREICYEQYF. CDR3 bases: TGTGCCAGCAGCAAAGGTGAGGAAACCCGGGAAATTTGCTACGAGCAGTACTTC.